These 30 T cell receptor beta chains originate from one sample sequenced in a study of cytomegalovirus exposure and HLA in healthy donors. The PCR had 60 Vbeta and 13 Jbeta primers. The protocol was immunoSEQ multiplex PCR, while the TCRdb copy is restricted to in-frame clones and leaves out a portion. Of about 160,000 clones listed, around 79% were seen once; the top ten hold around 3.3%. Sequenced material: PBMCs. Receptors originate from a woman aged 40 to 50 in good health and CMV-seronegative.

V gene TRBV27 combines with J gene TRBJ2-7, with D possibly being TRBD2 (6 bases). V lost 6 bases and J 2 bases, leaving 14 bases between the germline ends. Germline values: CDR1 MNHEY, CDR2 SMNVEV (reference sequence). The CDR3 is made up of 14 amino acids. In DNA form, the CDR3 reads TGTGCCAGCAGCCTCATGGGGGGAACCTACGAGCAGTACTTC. Translation gives CASSLMGGTYEQYF.

The chain joins TRBV7-9 to TRBJ2-4; perhaps TRBD2 as D (6 bases). Deletions cut 1 base from V and 2 bases from J, with 15 bases between. The CDR3 runs 17 residues. Germline assignment: CDR1 SEHNR and CDR2 FQNEAQ (reference sequence). CDR3 loop: CASSLGQEGSSKNIQYF. The CDR3 DNA reads TGTGCCAGCAGCTTAGGGCAGGAGGGTTCTTCCAAAAACATTCAGTACTTC.

This chain joins TRBV25-1 and TRBJ2-5, with 7 bases lining up with TRBD2. Germline-derived CDR1 and CDR2 are MGHDK and SYGVNS. Trimming took 5 bases from V and 9 from J; bases not matched to a gene: 12. This CDR3 has 14 amino acids. The DNA for the CDR3 is TGTGCCAGCAGTCTGGGGAGGGGAAGGGAGGCCCAGTACTTC. Protein: CASSLGRGREAQYF.

V gene TRBV6-1 combines with J gene TRBJ2-3, with TRBD1 matching 7 bases. Germline lookup yields CDR1 MNHNS and CDR2 SASEGT. The trim removed 4 bases at V and 2 bases at J, leaving 6 bases unmatched. The CDR3 length is 15 residues. CDR3 residues: CASSVRGRNTDTQYF. Written as DNA, the CDR3 is TGTGCCAGCAGTGTAAGGGGGCGGAACACAGATACGCAGTATTTT.

The chain uses TRBV29-1 and TRBJ1-2; no clear D gene. The germline V and J ends were trimmed by 4 bases and 6 bases, with 9 bases remaining between them. Germline V gives CDR1 SQVTM, CDR2 ANQGSEA. The CDR3 runs to 11 residues. CDR3 loop: CSVAGMDGYTF. In nucleotides, the CDR3 is TGCAGCGTTGCGGGGATGGATGGCTACACCTTC. Supplemented by reference TRBV29-1 and TRBJ1-2, the full variable domain reads SAVISQKPSRDICQRGTSLTIQCQVDSQVTMMFWYRQQPGQSLTLIATANQGSEATYESGFVIDKFPISRPNLTFSTLTVSNMSPEDSSIYLCSVAGMDGYTFGSGTRLTVV.

The V call is TRBV15, the J call TRBJ1-5; D uncertain. V was cut by 11 bases and J by 1 base, with 12 bases left in between. The length of the CDR3 is 13 residues. CDR1 is LNHNV, CDR2 YYDKDF, per germline (reference sequence). DNA of the CDR3: TGTGCCTCCTCGTGGGCGAGCAATCAGCCCCAGCATTTT. Its protein product is CASSWASNQPQHF.

This clone was seen a single time. V usage is TRBV7-7 and J usage is TRBJ2-3, with 11 bases identical to TRBD2. The trim removed 1 base at V and 2 bases at J, leaving 11 bases unmatched. The CDR3 spans 19 residues. Germline loops: CDR1 SSHAT, CDR2 FNYEAQ (reference sequence). The CDR3 DNA reads TGTGCCAGCAGCTTAGAACTGTCGGCTAGCGGGGGGTCCACAGATACGCAGTATTTT. Its translation is CASSLELSASGGSTDTQYF.

The chain joins TRBV5-1 to TRBJ2-7, with a weak D call TRBD2 (7 bases). Per germline, CDR1 SGHRS and CDR2 YFSETQ. V lost 0 bases, J lost 2 bases, and 12 bases lay in between. The CDR3 totals 15 residues. CDR3 in amino acids: CASSLAAGAPYEQYF. The CDR3 bases are TGCGCCAGCAGCTTGGCGGCGGGGGCCCCCTACGAGCAGTACTTC.

V gene TRBV4-1 combines with J gene TRBJ1-2; 10 bases line up with TRBD1. Germline V gene sequence: CDR1 MGHRA, CDR2 YSYEKL. The CDR3 has 15 amino acids. J was trimmed by 6 bases and V by 3 bases; bases with no gene match: 7. Here the CDR3 reads CASSHLTGGVNGYTF. CDR3 bases: TGCGCCAGCAGCCACCTGACAGGGGGCGTTAATGGCTACACCTTC.

The CDR3 coding sequence is TGTGCCAGCAGCAACGGGGGCTCCTACGAGCAGTACTTC. Translated, it gives CASSNGGSYEQYF. This sequence joins TRBV9 and TRBJ2-7, with D maybe TRBD2 (6 bases). CDR1 is SGDLS, CDR2 YYNGEE, per germline. Trimming removed 4 bases from V and 0 bases from J, with 8 bases in between. CDR3 length: 13 amino acids.

The chain links TRBV5-1 to TRBJ2-3, with D perhaps TRBD2 (5 bases). The CDR3 is made up of 14 amino acids. Trimming left V 3 bases short and J 4 bases short, with 12 bases between. The germline V gene has CDR1 SGHRS and CDR2 YFSETQ. The CDR3 reads CASSSIQLADTQYF. In DNA form, the CDR3 reads TGCGCCAGCAGCTCGATACAACTAGCAGATACGCAGTATTTT.

This clone was counted a single time. The chain couples TRBV27 to TRBJ1-6, with a tentative D call TRBD1 (5 bases). Germline lookup yields CDR1 MNHEY and CDR2 SMNVEV (reference sequence). This CDR3 is 15 amino acids long. V was cut by 5 bases and J by 4 bases, with 12 bases left in between. The CDR3 sequence: CASSLGVHYNSPLHF. CDR3 bases: TGTGCCAGCAGTCTAGGGGTCCATTATAATTCACCCCTCCACTTT.

J is TRBJ1-5 and V is TRBV19; weak D call: TRBD1 (5 bases). This CDR3 has 16 residues. From germline, CDR1 is LNHDA and CDR2 SQIVND (reference sequence). Trimming removed 7 bases from V and 2 bases from J, with 18 bases in between. CDR3 nucleotides: TGTGCCAGTAACCCCACCCAGGGTGCGGGCAATCAGCCCCAGCATTTT. This sequence encodes CASNPTQGAGNQPQHF.

The CDR3 reads CASSPTGANLNQPQHF. The CDR3 nucleotides read TGTGCCAGCAGCCCGACAGGGGCCAACCTTAATCAGCCCCAGCATTTT. This sequence joins TRBV28 and TRBJ1-5; the match to TRBD1 covers 8 bases. CDR1 is MDHEN, CDR2 SYDVKM, per germline. There are 16 residues in the CDR3. After removal of 6 bases from V and 4 bases from J, the junction contained 11 bases not matched to a gene. Together with reference TRBV28 and TRBJ1-5, the CDR3 gives the full variable domain: DVKVTQSSRYLVKRTGEKVFLECVQDMDHENMFWYRQDPGLGLRLIYFSYDVKMKEKGDIPEGYSVSREKKERFSLILESASTNQTSMYLCASSPTGANLNQPQHFGDGTRLSIL.

J is TRBJ1-4 and V is TRBV5-1, with TRBD1 identical over 7 bases. This CDR3 contains 14 residues. The V segment lost 3 bases and the J segment 3 bases; nucleotides outside the gene matches: 2. Germline V CDR1 and CDR2: SGHRS, YFSETQ. Written as DNA, the CDR3 is TGCGCCAGCAGCTACACAGGGGCTAATGAAAAACTGTTTTTT. The encoded protein is CASSYTGANEKLFF. The entire variable domain, with the rest obtained from reference TRBV5-1 and TRBJ1-4, is as follows: KAGVTQTPRYLIKTRGQQVTLSCSPISGHRSVSWYQQTPGQGLQFLFEYFSETQRNKGNFPGRFSGRQFSNSRSEMNVSTLELGDSALYLCASSYTGANEKLFFGSGTQLSVL.

This rearrangement joins TRBV7-9 to TRBJ1-3, with 10 positions matching TRBD1. Per germline, CDR1 SEHNR and CDR2 FQNEAQ (reference sequence). The CDR3 consists of 17 residues. With V trimmed by 5 bases and J by 0 bases, 7 bases remained unmatched. The CDR3 sequence is CASSAGQGGYSGNTIYF. The CDR3 nucleotides are TGTGCCAGCAGCGCCGGACAGGGGGGCTACTCTGGAAACACCATATATTTT.

The chain has TRBV11-3 and TRBJ2-3; possible D gene TRBD1, 6 bases. Germline CDR1 is SGHNT and CDR2 is YENEEA. The CDR3 loop spans 13 amino acids. Trimming stripped 4 bases from V and 5 bases from J, with 10 bases between. The CDR3 here is CASSSGVIDTQYF. DNA of the CDR3: TGTGCCAGCAGCTCAGGGGTTATAGATACGCAGTATTTT. The whole variable domain, remainder taken from reference TRBV11-3 and TRBJ2-3, is EAGVVQSPRYKIIEKKQPVAFWCNPISGHNTLYWYLQNLGQGPELLIRYENEEAVDDSQLPKDRFSAERLKGVDSTLKIQPAELGDSAVYLCASSSGVIDTQYFGPGTRLTVL.

J is TRBJ2-7 and V is TRBV2, with 8 bases identical to TRBD1. CDR3 length: 15 residues. The trim removed 3 bases at V and 4 bases at J, leaving 8 bases unmatched. Germline V gene sequence: CDR1 SNHLY, CDR2 FYNNEI. The CDR3 sequence: CASSDTGGKAYEQYF. CDR3 sequence (DNA): TGTGCCAGCAGTGACACAGGGGGTAAGGCTTACGAGCAGTACTTC.

This clone has more than one count but fewer than ten. The chain has TRBV18 and TRBJ2-5, with 8 bases matching TRBD1. Trimming took 1 base from V and 5 from J; bases not matched to a gene: 6. CDR1 is KGHSH and CDR2 is LQKENI in the germline V gene. This CDR3 is 15 amino acids long. The CDR3 coding sequence is TGTGCCAGCTCACCACGACAGGGGTCCGAGGAGACCCAGTACTTC. Amino acids: CASSPRQGSEETQYF.

This clone was seen a handful of times. The chain links TRBV4-1 to TRBJ1-5; D perhaps matches TRBD1 (5 bases). Deletions cut 1 base from V and 2 bases from J, with 18 bases between. This CDR3 comprises 18 residues. The V gene's germline CDR1 is MGHRA and CDR2 YSYEKL. DNA for the CDR3: TGCGCCAGCAGCCAAGGAGGGGCGGGACTCCTTGGCAATCAGCCCCAGCATTTT. Translated: CASSQGGAGLLGNQPQHF.

The chain recombines TRBV5-1 with TRBJ1-4; 8 positions match TRBD1. This CDR3 has 16 residues. CDR1 is SGHRS, CDR2 YFSETQ, per germline. V dropped 0 bases and J dropped 3; count of bases not matched to a gene: 4. The CDR3 loop reads CASSLGQGQANEKLFF. The DNA of the CDR3 is TGCGCCAGCAGCTTGGGCCAGGGACAGGCTAATGAAAAACTGTTTTTT.

With regard to this clone: Within the sample, other DNA sequences also encode this same CDR3. The gene calls are TRBV6-5 and TRBJ1-1; no clear D. The ends were cut back, 0 bases at V and 2 bases at J, with 7 bases in the middle. CDR3 length: 14 residues. Germline CDR1 reads MNHEY; CDR2 reads SVGAGI. The CDR3 bases are TGTGCCAGCAGTTACTCGGGCCGCAACACTGAAGCTTTCTTT. Translation gives CASSYSGRNTEAFF.

The chain has TRBV7-8 and TRBJ1-3; the D is unclear. Germline assignment: CDR1 SGHVS and CDR2 FQNEAQ. The CDR3 length is 16 residues. V lost 0 bases, J lost 2 bases, and 11 bases lay in between. The DNA of the CDR3 is TGTGCCAGCAGCTTAGCTGGTGCGGAGACTGGAAACACCATATATTTT. This sequence encodes CASSLAGAETGNTIYF.

The CDR3 spells CASSLGALRGSSYEQYF. DNA of the CDR3: TGTGCCAGCAGCTTAGGGGCCCTCAGGGGCTCGTCCTACGAGCAGTACTTC. The chain has TRBV11-3 and TRBJ2-7, with TRBD1 as a possible D gene (6 bases). The CDR3 sequence is 17 residues long. CDR1 is SGHNT and CDR2 is YENEEA in the germline V gene. The germline V and J ends were trimmed by 1 base and 1 base, with 17 bases remaining between them.

The rearrangement links TRBV5-1 to TRBJ2-1, with 8 bases fitting TRBD1. Germline V gene lookup returns CDR1 SGHRS and CDR2 YFSETQ. The CDR3 contains 14 residues. The J segment lost 5 bases and the V segment lost 7 bases, leaving 8 bases of the junction unmatched. The CDR3 coding sequence is TGCGCCAGCGGCAAGGCAGGGGGCCACAATGAGCAGTTCTTC. Amino acid sequence: CASGKAGGHNEQFF.

This clone was seen more than once but under ten times. The identical CDR3 is also encoded by other nucleotide sequences in the sample. The genes are TRBV2 and TRBJ2-1; 9 bases line up with TRBD1. CDR1 and CDR2 (germline): SNHLY, FYNNEI. CDR3 size: 12 residues. Unmatched junction bases numbered 2, after V lost 6 bases and J lost 8 bases. Written as DNA, the CDR3 is TGTGCCAGCAGAGACAGGGGGGATGAGCAGTTCTTC. It codes for CASRDRGDEQFF.

The CDR3 nucleotides are TGTGCCAGCAGGCTCCGGGGGAGCTCCTACGAGCAGTACTTC. Encoded protein: CASRLRGSSYEQYF. The J gene is TRBJ2-7, the V gene TRBV27; tentatively, D is TRBD2 (6 bases). Germline loops: CDR1 MNHEY, CDR2 SMNVEV (reference sequence). The CDR3 runs 14 residues. Deletions cut 6 bases from V and 0 bases from J, with 12 bases between.

DNA for the CDR3: TGTGCCAGCAGCTTAAAATTTCCTAGCGCCTCCTACGAGCAGTACTTC. Its translation: CASSLKFPSASYEQYF. The V and J genes are TRBV7-2 and TRBJ2-5, with D possibly being TRBD2 (6 bases). The J call is doubtful: the DNA matches TRBJ2-7 better. Per germline, CDR1 SGHTA and CDR2 FQGNSA. The CDR3 is 16 residues long.

CDR3 nucleotides: TGTGCCACCAGCAGCGGGACTAGCGGGGCGACAGTAGGGTTCTTC. Protein sequence: CATSSGTSGATVGFF. J is TRBJ2-1 and V is TRBV15, with 13 bases fitting TRBD2. The V gene end was trimmed by 3 bases and the J gene end by 15 bases; junction bases not matched to a gene: 11. The CDR3 is 15 residues long. Germline V gene data show CDR1 as LNHNV and CDR2 as YYDKDF (reference sequence).

The chain uses TRBV11-2 and TRBJ2-3; D might be TRBD2 (7 bases). The CDR3 covers 14 residues. The V gene's germline CDR1 is SGHAT and CDR2 FQNNGV. V was pared by 5 bases and J by 4 bases, with 13 bases between. CDR3 amino acids: CASSLGGRPDTQYF. CDR3 coding DNA: TGTGCCAGCAGCCTCGGGGGGCGGCCAGATACGCAGTATTTT. Together with reference TRBV11-2 and TRBJ2-3, the CDR3 gives the full variable domain: EAGVAQSPRYKIIEKRQSVAFWCNPISGHATLYWYQQILGQGPKLLIQFQNNGVVDDSQLPKDRFSAERLKGVDSTLKIQPAKLEDSAVYLCASSLGGRPDTQYFGPGTRLTVL.